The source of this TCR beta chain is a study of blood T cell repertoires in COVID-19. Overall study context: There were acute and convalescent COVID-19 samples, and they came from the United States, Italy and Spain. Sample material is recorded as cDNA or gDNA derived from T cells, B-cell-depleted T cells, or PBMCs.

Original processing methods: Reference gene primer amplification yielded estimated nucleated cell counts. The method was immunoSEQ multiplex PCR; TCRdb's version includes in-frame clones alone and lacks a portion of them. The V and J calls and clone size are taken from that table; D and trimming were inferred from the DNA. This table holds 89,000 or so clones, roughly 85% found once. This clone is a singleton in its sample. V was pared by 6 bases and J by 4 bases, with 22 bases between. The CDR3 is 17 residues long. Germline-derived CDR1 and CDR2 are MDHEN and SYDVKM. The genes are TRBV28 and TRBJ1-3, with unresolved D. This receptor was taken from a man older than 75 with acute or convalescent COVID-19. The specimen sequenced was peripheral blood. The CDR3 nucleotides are TGTGCCAGCAGGCCCCACACGGGAGATCGGCTCGGAAACACCATATATTTT. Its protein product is CASRPHTGDRLGNTIYF.